The clone carrying this TCR beta chain was observed a few times. This record belongs to a study of early T cells in non-severe SARS-CoV-2 infection. Using its own MiXCR run on the 5' RACE reads, TCRdb lists one record per CDR3 protein. The sample holds fewer than 35,000 distinct CDR3 sequences, 4.4% seen once. Germline CDR1 SGHVS, CDR2 FNYEAQ. This CDR3 is built from 16 residues. After removal of 1 base from V and 4 bases from J, the junction contained 5 bases not matched to a gene. This TCR came from an adult who was a healthcare worker with PCR-confirmed SARS-CoV-2 infection or an uninfected control (not recorded which). J is TRBJ2-4 and V is TRBV7-6; 9 bases align to TRBD2. Sequences were obtained from whole blood. This CDR3 reads CASSLGRLAVKNIQYF. The CDR3 region has the DNA TGTGCCAGCAGCTTAGGCAGACTAGCGGTTAAAAACATTCAGTACTTC. Variable domain in full (rest from reference TRBV7-6 and TRBJ2-4): GAGVSQSPRYKVTKRGQDVALRCDPISGHVSLYWYRQALGQGPEFLTYFNYEAQQDKSGLPNDRFSAERPEGSISTLTIQRTEQRDSAMYRCASSLGRLAVKNIQYFGAGTRLSVL.